This entry concerns a single T cell receptor beta chain. The sample comes from a study of blood T cell repertoires in COVID-19. Study-wide background: Whether acute or convalescent, the COVID-19 samples came from the United States, Italy and Spain. T cells, B-cell-depleted T cells, or PBMCs provided the cDNA or gDNA that served as material.

V was cut by 5 bases and J by 0 bases, with 11 bases left in between. This CDR3 spans 15 amino acids. Looked up from germline, CDR1 is SEHNR and CDR2 is FQNEAQ (reference sequence). Original analysis: Estimation of nucleated cell counts was performed using reference gene primer amplification. Profiled with immunoSEQ multiplex PCR; TCRdb holds only in-frame clones, not every one. V, J and clone size were drawn from that table, and D and trimming were deduced from the DNA. The table includes 120,000 or so clones, 60% to 85% detected once. The source material was peripheral blood. The TCR comes from a man in his 70s with acute or convalescent COVID-19. This sequence joins TRBV7-9 and TRBJ2-1, with a tentative D call TRBD1 (6 bases). DNA of the CDR3: TGTGCCAGCAGCCCCGACAGGAGCTCCTACAATGAGCAGTTCTTC. This translates into CASSPDRSSYNEQFF. The complete variable domain, with remaining parts taken from reference TRBV7-9 and TRBJ2-1, reads DTGVSQNPRHKITKRGQNVTFRCDPISEHNRLYWYRQTLGQGPEFLTYFQNEAQLEKSRLLSDRFSAERPKGSFSTLEIQRTEQGDSAMYLCASSPDRSSYNEQFFGPGTRLTVL.